This entry lists 31 T cell receptor beta chains sequenced from one sample in a study of T-cell memory formation after mild COVID-19. TCRdb reprocessed the 5' RACE reads with MiXCR, giving one entry per CDR3 protein. This table has fewer than 500,000 distinct CDR3 sequences, about 23% appearing once. The sequenced material came from PBMCs or a T cell subset sorted from them (not recorded which). The source of these receptors is an adult woman who had mild COVID-19 (a few samples of this study predate the infection). Cell type and time point are not known.

The table lists this clonotype with a count of one. The junction and the germline gene differ at one end; a read error may be behind it. The J gene is TRBJ2-7, the V gene TRBV30; TRBD1 or TRBD2 may be the D gene (5 bases each). The CDR3 has 14 amino acids. Germline V CDR1 and CDR2: GTSNPN, SVGIG (reference sequence). The CDR3 spells CSWSGTTANYEQYF. CDR3 nucleotide sequence: TGTTCCTGGAGTGGGACGACCGCTAACTACGAGCAGTACTTC.

The CDR3 DNA reads TGTGCCATCAGTGAACTGCCCGTGGCTAGTATAGGAGATACGCAGTATTTT. Translation gives CAISELPVASIGDTQYF. The rearrangement links TRBV10-3 to TRBJ2-3; D ambiguous. Germline V gene lookup returns CDR1 ENHRY and CDR2 SYGVKD. V was trimmed by 3 bases and J by 5 bases, leaving 21 bases between them. The CDR3 length is 17 residues.

This clonotype was counted a few times. V and J are TRBV6-1 and TRBJ2-2; D is perhaps TRBD1 (6 bases). Per germline, CDR1 MNHNS and CDR2 SASEGT. This CDR3 comprises 16 residues. V was trimmed by 8 bases and J by 0 bases, leaving 16 bases between them. The CDR3 nucleotides are TGTGCCAGCTCTATCAGGGGCGCGTCGAACACCGGGGAGCTGTTTTTT. It specifies CASSIRGASNTGELFF.

V gene TRBV11-2 combines with J gene TRBJ2-3; D gene unclear. CDR3 size: 13 residues. Trimming removed 3 bases at V and 5 bases at J, with 9 bases between. In germline, CDR1 is SGHAT, CDR2 FQNNGV. CDR3 sequence reads: CASSFRAKDTQYF. Here the CDR3 DNA reads TGTGCCAGCAGCTTTAGGGCAAAAGATACGCAGTATTTT.

The V gene is TRBV6-5, the J gene TRBJ1-1; D gene unclear. The CDR3 runs 14 residues. V dropped 5 bases and J dropped 5 bases, with 15 bases sitting between them. Germline-derived CDR1 and CDR2 are MNHEY and SVGAGI. This CDR3 reads CASSSLSDGTEAFF. In nucleotides, the CDR3 is TGTGCCAGCAGTAGCCTTTCCGATGGGACTGAAGCTTTCTTT.

The V gene is TRBV9, the J gene TRBJ1-1; D perhaps matches TRBD1 (6 bases). V dropped 0 bases and J dropped 3 bases, with 12 bases sitting between them. The germline gives CDR1 SGDLS, CDR2 YYNGEE. The CDR3 consists of 15 residues. The CDR3 DNA is TGTGCCAGCAGCGTAGATCCGGGGGCCCACACTGAAGCTTTCTTT. It codes for CASSVDPGAHTEAFF.

This clonotype has a handful of counts. The chain has TRBV3-1 and TRBJ2-5; possible D gene TRBD1, 6 bases. The CDR3 is 16 residues long. V shed 4 bases and J shed 4 bases, with 19 bases lying between them. CDR1 and CDR2 (germline): LGHDT, YNNKEL (reference sequence). The DNA of the CDR3 is TGTGCCAGCAGCCCGGCGCCGGACAGTGGGGGAGAGACCCAGTACTTC. Translating gives CASSPAPDSGGETQYF.

The CDR3 DNA reads TGTGCCAGCAGCTTCCGTGGGCAGCCCCAGCATTTT. It specifies CASSFRGQPQHF. V usage is TRBV6-5 and J usage is TRBJ1-5, with unresolved D. This CDR3 has 12 residues. Germline loops: CDR1 MNHEY, CDR2 SVGAGI. Trimming removed 6 bases at V and 7 bases at J, with 10 bases between.

The CDR3 sequence is CASSFGASYEQYF. Here the CDR3 DNA reads TGTGCCAGCAGCTTCGGGGCCTCCTACGAGCAGTACTTC. The rearrangement uses TRBV7-6 and TRBJ2-7; possibly TRBD1 or TRBD2 for D (5 bases each). This CDR3 region has 13 residues. The germline V and J ends were trimmed by 3 bases and 0 bases, with 6 bases remaining between them. Germline-derived CDR1 and CDR2 are SGHVS and FNYEAQ. Complete variable domain (other parts from reference TRBV7-6 and TRBJ2-7): GAGVSQSPRYKVTKRGQDVALRCDPISGHVSLYWYRQALGQGPEFLTYFNYEAQQDKSGLPNDRFSAERPEGSISTLTIQRTEQRDSAMYRCASSFGASYEQYFGPGTRLTVT.

This clonotype was detected only a few times. This chain's CDR3 is CASSPLVGNTEAFF. The CDR3, as DNA: TGCGCCAGCAGCCCCCTAGTCGGGAACACTGAAGCTTTCTTT. The rearrangement uses TRBV4-1 and TRBJ1-1; D not resolved. Germline CDR1 is MGHRA and CDR2 is YSYEKL. Between the trimmed V and J ends, which lost 4 bases and 1 base, there was a span of 10 bases. This CDR3 comprises 14 residues.

There are a few counts of this clonotype. This chain links TRBV10-3 with TRBJ2-7; TRBD1 or TRBD2 may be the D gene (5 bases each). In germline, CDR1 is ENHRY, CDR2 SYGVKD. This CDR3 is built from 14 residues. With 2 bases removed from V and 5 bases from J, the gap between germline ends came to 13 bases. Written as DNA, the CDR3 is TGTGCCATCAGTGAGGCTGGGGGTACCCACGAGCAGTACTTC. It encodes CAISEAGGTHEQYF.

The chain links TRBV24-1 to TRBJ2-1; a possible D gene is TRBD1 (5 bases). CDR3 size: 15 residues. Trimming removed 5 bases from V and 6 bases from J, with 16 bases in between. Germline CDR1 reads KGHDR; CDR2 reads SFDVKD. CDR3 amino acids: CATSGLTEKGNEQFF. The DNA of the CDR3 is TGTGCCACCAGTGGCTTGACAGAAAAGGGCAATGAGCAGTTCTTC.

The chain is built from TRBV20-1 and TRBJ1-3, with D unresolved. The germline gives CDR1 DFQATT, CDR2 SNEGSKA (reference sequence). This CDR3 is built from 12 residues. V was trimmed by 6 bases and J by 0 bases, leaving 6 bases between them. The CDR3 coding sequence is TGCAGTGCCGGGGACTCTGGAAACACCATATATTTT. This translates into CSAGDSGNTIYF.

The rearrangement links TRBV6-6 to TRBJ1-2, with D possibly matching TRBD1 (5 bases). Germline V gene lookup returns CDR1 MNHNY and CDR2 SVGAGI (reference sequence). The CDR3 is 13 amino acids. The ends were cut back, 6 bases at V and 1 base at J, with 9 bases in the middle. The CDR3, as DNA: TGTGCCAGCAGCCGGGACGGTAACTATGGCTACACCTTC. Residues: CASSRDGNYGYTF.

This sequence joins TRBV7-9 and TRBJ2-5, with D unresolved. V was clipped by 3 bases and J by 5 bases, with 7 bases between them. The CDR3 has 12 residues. Germline CDR1 and CDR2: SEHNR and FQNEAQ (reference sequence). The CDR3 sequence: CASSFIRETQYF. The CDR3 bases are TGTGCCAGCAGCTTCATTCGGGAGACCCAGTACTTC.

This clonotype was counted only a few times. The V gene is TRBV12-3 or TRBV12-4, the J gene TRBJ2-7; tentative D call: TRBD1 (6 bases). The V end lost 7 bases, the J end lost 3 bases, and 19 bases lay between the germline ends. The CDR3 totals 15 residues. This CDR3 is CASTPGRGQRYEQYF. The CDR3, as DNA: TGTGCCAGCACTCCGGGCCGGGGACAACGCTACGAGCAGTACTTC.

The chain links TRBV7-3 to TRBJ2-2, with a weak D call TRBD2 (6 bases). The CDR3 loop spans 16 amino acids. CDR1 and CDR2 from the germline V gene are SGHTA and FQGTGA. Trimming removed 3 bases from V and 6 bases from J, with 17 bases in between. The DNA of the CDR3 is TGTGCCAGCAGCTTGGCAACGGGAGATCGGGCCGGGGAGCTGTTTTTT. Translation: CASSLATGDRAGELFF.

As DNA, the CDR3 is TGTGCCAGCAGCTTAGAGGCAGCTGGCGGGGAGCTGTTTTTT. It codes for CASSLEAAGGELFF. This sequence joins TRBV7-2 and TRBJ2-2; the D is unclear. Germline CDR1 reads SGHTA; CDR2 reads FQGNSA. Trimming cost V 1 base and J 7 bases, with 10 bases left between them. This CDR3 is 14 amino acids long.

The V gene is TRBV7-9, the J gene TRBJ1-2; 8 nucleotides line up with TRBD1. The CDR3 is made up of 14 amino acids. Germline lookup yields CDR1 SEHNR and CDR2 FQNEAQ (reference sequence). The V segment lost 6 bases and the J segment 2 bases; nucleotides outside the gene matches: 5. In nucleotides, the CDR3 is TGTGCCAGCAGGAGGACAGGGCCAAACTATGGCTACACCTTC. Translated, it gives CASRRTGPNYGYTF.

This clonotype was detected ten times or more. The chain couples TRBV29-1 to TRBJ2-7, with TRBD1 as a possible D gene (6 bases). CDR1 SQVTM and CDR2 ANQGSEA come from the germline V gene. There are 12 residues in the CDR3. Trimming cost V 7 bases and J 0 bases, with 10 bases left between them. The CDR3: CSGGTNSYEQYF. The DNA of the CDR3 is TGCAGCGGGGGGACAAACTCCTACGAGCAGTACTTC.

The chain combines TRBV29-1 with TRBJ2-7; possibly TRBD1 for D (6 bases). V was clipped by 4 bases and J by 7 bases, with 11 bases between them. The germline CDR1 and CDR2 sequences are SQVTM and ANQGSEA. The CDR3 totals 11 residues. CDR3 sequence reads: CSVGQVEEQYF. CDR3 nucleotide sequence: TGCAGCGTTGGACAGGTCGAAGAGCAGTACTTC.

This clonotype has only a few counts. J is TRBJ2-5 and V is TRBV12-3 or TRBV12-4; D may be TRBD1 (5 bases). V lost 3 bases and J lost 1, with 12 bases in between. The length of the CDR3 is 15 residues. The CDR3 reads CASSLGRPSQETQYF. CDR3 bases: TGTGCCAGCAGTTTGGGGCGCCCTTCCCAAGAGACCCAGTACTTC.

This chain joins TRBV2 and TRBJ1-2; TRBD1 matches at 7 bases. Germline V lookup: CDR1 SNHLY, CDR2 FYNNEI. The junction had 6 bases not matched to a gene; V was cut back by 4 bases and J by 4 bases. The CDR3 totals 14 residues. The CDR3 nucleotides read TGTGCCAGCAGTGGGCAGGGGGGGATCTATGGCTACACCTTC. Its protein product is CASSGQGGIYGYTF.

The chain recombines TRBV5-8 with TRBJ2-2, with a weak D call TRBD1 (5 bases). The CDR3 contains 15 residues. The V end lost 3 bases, the J end lost 5 bases, and 14 bases lay between the germline ends. The germline V gene has CDR1 SGHTS and CDR2 YDEGEE. For the CDR3, the DNA is TGTGCCAGCAGCTCTGCAAGGGGAAGGACCGGGGAGCTGTTTTTT. Its protein is CASSSARGRTGELFF.

The chain employs TRBV2 and TRBJ1-1, with a weak D call TRBD1 (5 bases). Germline-derived CDR1 and CDR2 are SNHLY and FYNNEI. Trimming removed 1 base from V and 4 bases from J, with 13 bases in between. This CDR3 has 15 amino acids. DNA for the CDR3: TGTGCCAGCAGTGAAGAAAAAGGTGGGGGCACTGAAGCTTTCTTT. Translation gives CASSEEKGGGTEAFF.

This clonotype appeared a few times. The chain employs TRBV7-9 and TRBJ1-6, with 8 positions matching TRBD1. The CDR3 is 14 amino acids. The V and J ends lost 4 bases and 7 bases, in that order; junction bases with no gene match: 3. Looked up from germline, CDR1 is SEHNR and CDR2 is FQNEAQ (reference sequence). The CDR3 loop reads CASSSQGANSPLHF. The DNA for the CDR3 is TGTGCCAGCAGCTCCCAGGGGGCCAATTCACCCCTCCACTTT.

The chain recombines TRBV29-1 with TRBJ1-1; a possible D gene is TRBD1 (6 bases). Germline V lookup: CDR1 SQVTM, CDR2 ANQGSEA. V gave up 4 bases and J gave up 1 base, with 10 bases separating them. The CDR3 length is 13 residues. The CDR3 loop is CSVADRSNTEAFF. The CDR3 DNA reads TGCAGCGTTGCCGACAGGTCGAACACTGAAGCTTTCTTT.

The chain carries TRBV12-3 or TRBV12-4 and TRBJ2-1, with a weak D call TRBD1 (6 bases). V lost 6 bases and J 8 bases, leaving 20 bases between the germline ends. CDR3 size: 15 residues. The CDR3 loop reads CASSPLPGQRHEQFF. The CDR3, as DNA: TGTGCCAGCAGCCCCCTCCCCGGACAGCGTCATGAGCAGTTCTTC.

This chain uses TRBV6-1 with TRBJ1-1; D gene uncertain. The CDR3 runs 16 residues. Trimming left V 3 bases short and J 2 bases short, with 16 bases between. Germline loops: CDR1 MNHNS, CDR2 SASEGT. This CDR3 is CASSDLQEYFNTEAFF. The CDR3 coding sequence is TGTGCCAGCAGTGACCTTCAGGAATATTTCAACACTGAAGCTTTCTTT.

This clonotype has just a few counts. The chain has TRBV20-1 and TRBJ1-1; D gene unclear. The germline CDR1 and CDR2 sequences are DFQATT and SNEGSKA (reference sequence). Trimming cost V 6 bases and J 6 bases, with 23 bases left between them. There are 15 residues in the CDR3. CDR3 sequence (DNA): TGCAGTGCGGAAGATGGGCCACAATCGGGGTCTGAAGCTTTCTTT. Translation gives CSAEDGPQSGSEAFF.

The sample holds a few counts of this clonotype. V usage is TRBV6-2 or TRBV6-3 and J usage is TRBJ2-2; unclear D gene. Germline assignment: CDR1 MNHEY and CDR2 SVGEGT. CDR3 length: 18 amino acids. Trimming removed 0 bases from V and 3 bases from J, with 17 bases in between. DNA for the CDR3: TGTGCCAGCAGTTACTCGAAGCAGCAGGTATCCTACACCGGGGAGCTGTTTTTT. Its protein product is CASSYSKQQVSYTGELFF.